This T cell receptor beta chain derives from a study of shared T cell receptors in the human thymus. Only in-frame clones appear in the TCRdb table, and some are missing; sequencing was by immunoSEQ multiplex PCR. The repertoire holds about 540,000 clones, with 75% to 80% as singletons. The CDR3 sequence is 15 residues long. The germline CDR1 and CDR2 sequences are MNHEY and SVGAGI. Unmatched junction bases numbered 12, after V lost 7 bases and J lost 6 bases. These data also featured in a second study, about human thymus T cells. According to that study: Resections from corrective heart surgery provided thymus tissue. Among unrelated individuals, related research reported thymic repertoires that overlapped highly.

The clonotype originates from a boy under two years old with a congenital heart defect. The chain combines TRBV6-5 with TRBJ2-7, with 10 bases that match TRBD2. The sequenced sample was thymocytes. CDR3 nucleotide sequence: TGTGCCAGCATTCCCAACCCCAGCGGGAGGGCCGAGCAGTACTTC. Translation gives CASIPNPSGRAEQYF.